A single sample is the source of the 23 T cell receptor beta chains below, sequenced in a study of tumor-infiltrating lymphocytes in primary liver carcinoma. In addition to blood RNA drawn from unsorted whole blood, germline DNA was extracted. A constant-region primer served to make TCR beta cDNA from around 540 ng total RNA. It was through three nested multiplex PCR rounds of slightly modified ARM-PCR that TCR beta libraries arose. It was with TRBV1-TRBV30 forward primers and a C-beta reverse primer that the first two PCR rounds were run, at 10 cycles each. One entry per CDR3 protein, called by TCRdb with MiXCR from the multiplex PCR reads. This sample carries 300,000 to 400,000 distinct CDR3 sequences, almost 65% of them seen once, and the ten largest clones take roughly 6%. Sequenced sample: peripheral blood. These receptors were collected from a man aged 40-50 years with primary liver carcinoma and hepatitis B virus infection.

This clonotype was observed at least ten times. The chain uses TRBV6-1 and TRBJ2-1, with D maybe TRBD1 (7 bases). The CDR3 spans 17 residues. Per germline, CDR1 MNHNS and CDR2 SASEGT. Trimming stripped 1 base from V and 7 bases from J, with 20 bases between. In DNA, the CDR3 is TGTGCCAGCAGTGAAGGACACTTGGGGGCAGGGGGGAATGAGCAGTTCTTC. Translating it yields CASSEGHLGAGGNEQFF.

Notes on this clonotype: This is likely a read error, given that the CDR3 carries no conserved phenylalanine or tryptophan at its end. This chain joins TRBV5-6 and TRBJ1-2, with 8 bases fitting TRBD1. Germline values: CDR1 SGHDT, CDR2 YYEEEE. The CDR3 covers 13 residues. In DNA form, the CDR3 reads TGTGCCAGCAACTTGGTCGGGACAGGAGGCTACACCCTC. Protein: CASNLVGTGGYTL.

Note on this clonotype: The germline gene is not matched at one end of the junction; a read error may be the cause. V is TRBV11-2 and J is TRBJ2-7; D may be TRBD1 (6 bases). Germline CDR1 SGHAT, CDR2 FQNNGV. The CDR3 extends over 14 amino acids. CDR3 nucleotide sequence: TGTGCCAGCAGGTCGACAGGAGCTAATTACGACCAGTACTTC. Protein: CASRSTGANYDQYF. The full variable domain, its missing parts supplied by reference TRBV11-2 and TRBJ2-7, is EAGVAQSPRYKIIEKRQSVAFWCNPISGHATLYWYQQILGQGPKLLIQFQNNGVVDDSQLPKDRFSAERLKGVDSTLKIQPAKLEDSAVYLCASRSTGANYDQYFGPGTRLTVT.

The chain is built from TRBV28 and TRBJ2-1, with TRBD2 as a possible D gene (6 bases). Trimming removed 6 bases from V and 7 bases from J, with 25 bases in between. The CDR3 has 17 residues. Germline V gives CDR1 MDHEN, CDR2 SYDVKM. The CDR3 is CASSRRDFSEFDNEQFF. CDR3 DNA: TGTGCCAGCAGCCGAAGGGACTTTAGCGAGTTTGATAATGAGCAGTTCTTC.

Regarding this clonotype: This CDR3 is missing its conserved last phenylalanine or tryptophan, likely due to a read error. The DNA is left out, because the CDR3 cannot be placed on it with certainty; the CDR3 is given as TCRdb lists it. The chain links TRBV11-2 to TRBJ2-7; no check of the table's D call, TRBD2, against the DNA was made. Per the germline V gene, CDR1 is SGHAT and CDR2 is FQNNGV. From its first to its last residue, the CDR3 has 13 amino acids. This CDR3 reads CANSSRTSGRPSL.

Comment on this clonotype: The junction and the germline gene differ at one end; a read error may be behind it. The V call is TRBV5-1, the J call TRBJ1-2; unclear D gene. Germline assignment: CDR1 SGHRS and CDR2 YFSETQ. The length of the CDR3 is 14 residues. The CDR3 DNA reads as TGCCCCAGCAGCTTGGGTGAAGGGCTTGGGGGCTACACCTTC. As protein: CPSSLGEGLGGYTF.

Concerning this clonotype itself: A read error may be the cause here, since a much bigger clone is one base away. The chain couples TRBV5-5 to TRBJ2-7; D may match TRBD1 or TRBD2 (5 bases each). The CDR3 has 19 residues. Trimming stripped 4 bases from V and 0 bases from J, with 26 bases between. From germline, CDR1 is SGHKS and CDR2 YYEKEE (reference sequence). The CDR3: CASSRQNPLVGVTSYEQYF. Here the CDR3 DNA reads TGTGCCAGCAGCCGACAGAATCCTCTAGTGGGAGTTACCTCCTACGAGCAGTACTTC.

This clonotype has a count of ten or more. The V and J genes are TRBV6-2 or TRBV6-3 and TRBJ2-3, with D hard to call. CDR1 is MNHEY, CDR2 SVGEGT, per germline. Trimming removed 5 bases at V and 8 bases at J, with 11 bases between. This CDR3 has 12 amino acids. The CDR3 spells CASSLSDGTQYF. The CDR3 nucleotides read TGTGCCAGCAGTCTCTCGGACGGTACGCAGTATTTT.

Details on this clonotype: A junction end diverges from the germline sequence, so it may reflect a read error. The rearrangement joins TRBV11-2 to TRBJ2-1; D is tentatively TRBD1 or TRBD2 (5 bases each). Per germline, CDR1 SGHAT and CDR2 FQNNGV. This CDR3 has 13 amino acids. CDR3 bases: TGTGCCAACAGCTCAATCGGGGCTAATGAGCAGTTCTTC. It translates to CANSSIGANEQFF.

V usage is TRBV5-1 and J usage is TRBJ1-4; a weak D match, TRBD1 (5 bases). The CDR3 loop spans 13 amino acids. CDR1 and CDR2 (germline): SGHRS, YFSETQ. CDR3 DNA sequence: TGCGCGCCGACGGGGGAAACTAATGAAAAACTGTTTTTT. Its translation is CAPTGETNEKLFF.

The J gene is TRBJ1-1, the V gene TRBV5-4; D might be TRBD1 (5 bases). The CDR3 is 14 residues long. Trimming removed 3 bases from V and 1 base from J, with 10 bases in between. Germline V gene data show CDR1 as SGHNT and CDR2 as YYREEE (reference sequence). The CDR3 DNA is TGTGCCAGCAGCTATAACAGGCAGAACACTGAAGCTTTCTTT. Translation gives CASSYNRQNTEAFF.

On this clonotype: It may be a read error: a sequence one base away is much more abundant. This sequence joins TRBV5-5 and TRBJ2-5; D uncertain. The length of the CDR3 is 15 residues. Germline V gives CDR1 SGHKS, CDR2 YYEKEE (reference sequence). V lost 6 bases, J lost 2 bases, and 17 bases lay in between. CDR3 nucleotides: TGTGCCAGCACCTCGTACGGACCAGTACAAGAGACCCAGTACTTC. Its protein product is CASTSYGPVQETQYF.

Details on this clonotype: A junction boundary mismatches the germline segment, possibly from a read error. V is TRBV4-1 and J is TRBJ2-7, with TRBD1 identical over 8 bases. The CDR3 consists of 13 residues. Germline-derived CDR1 and CDR2 are MGHRA and YSYEKL. The CDR3 loop reads CASSNDRGYDQYF. CDR3 coding DNA: TGCGCTAGCAGCAATGACAGGGGCTACGACCAGTACTTC.

Only one count was recorded for this clonotype. The conserved closing phenylalanine or tryptophan is absent in this CDR3, likely reflecting a read error. The chain's CDR3 is CASSFASEQFL. CDR3 in DNA: TGTGCCAGCAGCTTTGCGAGTGAACAGTTCCTC. The chain has TRBV5-5 and TRBJ2-1, with D uncertain. CDR1 SGHKS and CDR2 YYEKEE come from the germline V gene (reference sequence). V gave up 2 bases and J gave up 13 bases, with 10 bases separating them. The CDR3 sequence is 11 residues long.

This clonotype was picked up a small number of times. A much bigger clone sits one base away, suggesting this may be a read error. V usage is TRBV6-5 and J usage is TRBJ2-2, with 10 bases matching TRBD2. Germline CDR1 is MNHEY and CDR2 is SVGAGI. This CDR3 spans 13 amino acids. DNA of the CDR3: TGTGCCAGCAGGGGACTAGCGTCCGGGAAGCTGTTTTTT. Protein sequence: CASRGLASGKLFF.

The chain combines TRBV12-3 or TRBV12-4 with TRBJ1-5; D is perhaps TRBD1 (5 bases). The CDR3 extends over 13 amino acids. The V gene lost 3 bases and the J gene lost 3 bases, with 6 bases spanning the gap. CDR3 DNA: TGTGCCAGCAGTTTGGGGCACAATCAGCCCCAGCATTTT. Its protein product is CASSLGHNQPQHF.

This clonotype was counted a single time. The rearrangement joins TRBV5-1 to TRBJ1-2; D unresolved. This CDR3 has 21 residues. The germline CDR1 and CDR2 sequences are SGHRS and YFSETQ. The V and J ends lost 1 base and 5 bases respectively, with 33 bases between them. The CDR3 here is CASSLIVGVARKDRLGYGYTF. The CDR3 coding sequence is TGCGCCAGCAGCTTGATAGTTGGTGTGGCACGCAAGGATAGACTCGGATATGGCTACACCTTC.

In its sample, this clonotype was seen once. A much larger clone lies one base from this, so it may be a read error. The CDR3 end shows no conserved phenylalanine or tryptophan, and so a read error is likely. The chain has TRBV6-1 and TRBJ1-1; 8 bases are shared with TRBD1. V gave up 5 bases and J gave up 4 bases; unmatched junction bases: 6. Germline loops: CDR1 MNHNS, CDR2 SASEGT. The CDR3 extends over 14 amino acids. The CDR3 loop is CASSLQGEVTEAFV. CDR3 in DNA: TGTGCCAGCAGTTTACAGGGGGAGGTCACTGAAGCTTTCGTT.

Notes on this clonotype: A much bigger clone sits one base away, suggesting this may be a read error. V and J are TRBV5-6 and TRBJ2-7; TRBD1 or TRBD2 may be the D gene (5 bases each). Germline V gene data show CDR1 as SGHDT and CDR2 as YYEEEE. The length of the CDR3 is 14 residues. V was clipped by 3 bases and J by 4 bases, with 14 bases between them. The CDR3 protein is CASSSGRGEYEQYF. The CDR3 region has the DNA TGTGCCAGCAGCTCCGGGCGAGGGGAGTACGAGCAGTACTTC.

This rearrangement joins TRBV5-6 to TRBJ2-3, with TRBD1 identical over 8 bases. The CDR3 length is 14 residues. Germline assignment: CDR1 SGHDT and CDR2 YYEEEE. V shed 1 base and J 3 bases; nucleotides not matched to a gene: 1. The CDR3 nucleotides read TGTGCCAGCAGCTTGCAGGGGGCAACAGATACGCAGTATTTT. Protein: CASSLQGATDTQYF.

This chain joins TRBV5-4 and TRBJ1-1, with 7 bases identical to TRBD1. Looked up from germline, CDR1 is SGHNT and CDR2 is YYREEE (reference sequence). J lost 1 base, V lost 2 bases, and 8 bases had no gene match. CDR3 size: 16 residues. The CDR3 sequence is CASSLPRGGANTEAFF. The CDR3 nucleotides read TGTGCCAGCAGCTTACCCAGGGGGGGTGCGAACACTGAAGCTTTCTTT. Combining the CDR3 with reference TRBV5-4 and TRBJ1-1 gives the whole variable domain ETGVTQSPTHLIKTRGQQVTLRCSSQSGHNTVSWYQQALGQGPQFIFQYYREEENGRGNFPPRFSGLQFPNYSSELNVNALELDDSALYLCASSLPRGGANTEAFFGQGTRLTVV.

Regarding this clonotype: Because the CDR3 is missing its conserved closing phenylalanine or tryptophan, this is likely a read error. This chain joins TRBV6-1 and TRBJ2-7; either TRBD1 or TRBD2 may supply D (5 bases each). The germline gives CDR1 MNHNS, CDR2 SASEGT. CDR3 length: 13 amino acids. Trimming stripped 6 bases from V and 3 bases from J, with 12 bases between. Here the CDR3 DNA reads TGTGCCAGCAGAGCCGGGACCCACTACGAGCAGTACTCC. As protein: CASRAGTHYEQYS.

With respect to this clonotype: The missing conserved phenylalanine or tryptophan at the end of this CDR3 makes a read error likely. CDR3 in DNA: TGTGCCAGCAGCTTAGGAGTTGTCACTGAAGCTTTCATT. This translates into CASSLGVVTEAFI. The V and J genes are TRBV7-9 and TRBJ1-1; no clear D gene. CDR1 and CDR2 (germline): SEHNR, FQNEAQ (reference sequence). The CDR3 has 13 residues. V was pared by 1 base and J by 4 bases, with 7 bases between.